These 30 T cell receptor beta chains came from one sample sequenced in a study of CD8+ T cells in alopecia areata. Sequencing used cDNA as its template, made by extracting RNA and reverse transcribing it. Using immunoSEQ multiplex PCR, the repertoire was profiled, and TCRdb retains in-frame clones only, with some absent. The table lists about 140,000 clones, 82% of them singletons. Treatment meaning: oral pan-JAK inhibitor, 5-10 mg twice daily. Sequencing was performed on CD8+ T cells sorted from blood, taken at week 4, from a patient treated with tofacitinib. The receptors shown here come from a human donor with alopecia areata.

This chain links TRBV6-4 with TRBJ2-1; TRBD2 is a possible D gene (7 bases). From germline, CDR1 is MRHNA and CDR2 SNTAGT. Trimming removed 5 bases at V and 8 bases at J, with 19 bases between. There are 15 residues in the CDR3. CDR3 sequence (DNA): TGTGCCAGCAGTTCAGGGGCGGGGGAGCTATATGAGCAGTTCTTC. It codes for CASSSGAGELYEQFF.

This sequence joins TRBV10-3 and TRBJ1-1; D might be TRBD1 (6 bases). Per the germline V gene, CDR1 is ENHRY and CDR2 is SYGVKD. CDR3 size: 16 residues. With 4 bases removed from V and 1 base from J, the gap between germline ends came to 16 bases. The CDR3, as DNA: TGTGCCATCAGTGGAACAGGGTCTGTCGGGAACACTGAAGCTTTCTTT. It specifies CAISGTGSVGNTEAFF.

This sequence joins TRBV4-3 and TRBJ1-2, with TRBD1 matching over 7 bases. The CDR3 contains 18 residues. Per the germline V gene, CDR1 is LGHNA and CDR2 is YSLEER. Trimming cost V 2 bases and J 0 bases; bases outside gene matches: 12. CDR3 DNA: TGCGCCAGCAGCCAAAACCCCCTTAGGACAGGATCTAACTATGGCTACACCTTC. Amino acids: CASSQNPLRTGSNYGYTF.

The J gene is TRBJ1-2, the V gene TRBV7-9; 9 bases match TRBD1. From germline, CDR1 is SEHNR and CDR2 FQNEAQ (reference sequence). V lost 3 bases and J lost 1; bases outside the gene matches: 0. The CDR3 covers 14 residues. In DNA form, the CDR3 reads TGTGCCAGCAGCTTGGGACAGGGTAACTATGGCTACACCTTC. Residues: CASSLGQGNYGYTF.

The chain carries TRBV6-5 and TRBJ2-2, with 8 bases identical to TRBD2. Germline lookup yields CDR1 MNHEY and CDR2 SVGAGI. This CDR3 comprises 15 residues. After removal of 5 bases from V and 6 bases from J, the junction contained 8 bases not matched to a gene. The CDR3 nucleotides are TGTGCCAGCAGTCAAGGACTAGCAAGGGCCGGGGAGCTGTTTTTT. It encodes CASSQGLARAGELFF.

The chain employs TRBV6-1 and TRBJ2-7; TRBD1 matches at 9 bases. The V gene's germline CDR1 is MNHNS and CDR2 SASEGT. V gave up 1 base and J gave up 4 bases; unmatched junction bases: 2. The length of the CDR3 is 14 residues. CDR3 in amino acids: CASSEDRGRYEQYF. The CDR3 DNA is TGTGCCAGCAGTGAAGACAGGGGGCGTTACGAGCAGTACTTC.

The chain recombines TRBV7-2 with TRBJ1-2, with D possibly TRBD1 on 5 matching bases. Germline CDR1 is SGHTA and CDR2 is FQGNSA. Deletions cut 2 bases from V and 3 bases from J, with 10 bases between. The CDR3 length is 14 residues. The CDR3 nucleotides are TGTGCCAGCAGCTTACGGGGACCAGACTATGGCTACACCTTC. Amino acids: CASSLRGPDYGYTF. Drawing the rest from reference TRBV7-2 and TRBJ1-2, the complete variable domain is GAGVSQSPSNKVTEKGKDVELRCDPISGHTALYWYRQSLGQGLEFLIYFQGNSAPDKSGLPSDRFSAERTGGSVSTLTIQRTQQEDSAVYLCASSLRGPDYGYTFGSGTRLTVV.

The V call is TRBV7-3, the J call TRBJ2-1; the D gene is possibly TRBD2 (6 bases). Trimming pared 3 bases from V and 4 bases from J, leaving 7 bases between. The CDR3 runs 13 residues. CDR1 and CDR2 from the germline V gene are SGHTA and FQGTGA. The CDR3: CASSLGTYNEQFF. The CDR3 DNA reads as TGTGCCAGCAGCTTGGGGACTTACAATGAGCAGTTCTTC.

The chain employs TRBV5-6 and TRBJ2-7, with 8 bases aligning to TRBD1. This CDR3 is built from 15 residues. Germline V gene sequence: CDR1 SGHDT, CDR2 YYEEEE. With V trimmed by 1 base and J by 0 bases, 3 bases remained unmatched. The CDR3 nucleotides are TGTGCCAGCAGCTTGCGGGACAGGCCCTCCTACGAGCAGTACTTC. It codes for CASSLRDRPSYEQYF.

V is TRBV7-6 and J is TRBJ2-3, with no clear D. Trimming removed 6 bases from V and 4 bases from J, with 8 bases in between. Per germline, CDR1 SGHVS and CDR2 FNYEAQ. The CDR3 length is 12 residues. DNA of the CDR3: TGTGCCAGCAGGGCCCTGCCAGATACGCAGTATTTT. Translating gives CASRALPDTQYF. The complete variable domain, with remaining parts taken from reference TRBV7-6 and TRBJ2-3, reads GAGVSQSPRYKVTKRGQDVALRCDPISGHVSLYWYRQALGQGPEFLTYFNYEAQQDKSGLPNDRFSAERPEGSISTLTIQRTEQRDSAMYRCASRALPDTQYFGPGTRLTVL.

The genes are TRBV27 and TRBJ1-2; tentative D call: TRBD1 (5 bases). The V end was cut by 4 bases, the J end by 5 bases, with 14 bases between. The CDR3 has 14 residues. Germline V gives CDR1 MNHEY, CDR2 SMNVEV (reference sequence). The CDR3 DNA is TGTGCCAGCAGTTCCCAGACAGCCGATTATGGCTACACCTTC. Its protein product is CASSSQTADYGYTF.

The chain combines TRBV6-5 with TRBJ2-1; TRBD2 aligns across 14 bases. This CDR3 region has 16 residues. V trimming: 6 bases; J trimming: 8 bases; junction bases outside the gene matches: 9. The V gene's germline CDR1 is MNHEY and CDR2 SVGAGI. CDR3 loop: CASSYAGLAGGYEQFF. CDR3 in DNA: TGTGCCAGCAGCTACGCAGGACTAGCGGGGGGATATGAGCAGTTCTTC.

The chain carries TRBV7-8 and TRBJ2-1, with 7 nucleotides matching TRBD1. CDR1 is SGHVS, CDR2 FQNEAQ, per germline. V lost 3 bases to trimming and J lost 7 bases; unmatched junction nucleotides: 12. The CDR3 has 16 amino acids. The CDR3 reads CASSFNRDSAKNEQFF. CDR3 nucleotide sequence: TGTGCCAGCAGCTTTAACAGGGACAGCGCGAAGAATGAGCAGTTCTTC.

The J gene is TRBJ2-1, the V gene TRBV28, with 11 bases identical to TRBD2. The CDR3 is 14 amino acids. Trimming took 6 bases from V and 9 from J; bases not matched to a gene: 7. Germline-derived CDR1 and CDR2 are MDHEN and SYDVKM. The CDR3 is CASSLSGGASEQFF. The CDR3 DNA follows: TGTGCCAGCAGCCTTAGCGGGGGGGCGAGTGAGCAGTTCTTC.

Here the CDR3 reads CASSPWTGDTQYF. In DNA form, the CDR3 reads TGTGCCAGCAGCCCCTGGACGGGAGATACGCAGTATTTT. This chain uses TRBV7-2 with TRBJ2-3, with D uncertain. The CDR3 consists of 13 residues. Germline loops: CDR1 SGHTA, CDR2 FQGNSA. The germline V and J ends were trimmed by 5 bases and 5 bases, with 11 bases remaining between them.

The chain joins TRBV5-1 to TRBJ1-2, with 9 bases that match TRBD1. The CDR3 is made up of 17 amino acids. The trim removed 1 base at V and 6 bases at J, leaving 13 bases unmatched. The germline V gene has CDR1 SGHRS and CDR2 YFSETQ. Here the CDR3 DNA reads TGCGCCAGCAGCTTGACCGGGACAGGGAAGGATCAGGATGGCTACACCTTC. This codes for CASSLTGTGKDQDGYTF.

This chain uses TRBV7-9 with TRBJ2-7; 8 bases line up with TRBD1. The germline V gene encodes CDR1 SEHNR and CDR2 FQNEAQ (reference sequence). J was trimmed by 3 bases and V by 11 bases; bases with no gene match: 9. CDR3 size: 13 residues. The CDR3 loop is CASVRTGNYEQYF. CDR3 nucleotides: TGTGCCTCTGTGCGGACAGGGAACTACGAGCAGTACTTC.

The V gene is TRBV7-9, the J gene TRBJ2-1, with D perhaps matching TRBD1 (5 bases). V dropped 2 bases and J dropped 8 bases, with 16 bases sitting between them. Per germline, CDR1 SEHNR and CDR2 FQNEAQ (reference sequence). The CDR3 covers 15 residues. The CDR3 DNA is TGTGCCAGCAGCTTAATTTCCGGTCGCAGGGATGAGCAGTTCTTC. This encodes CASSLISGRRDEQFF. Supplemented by reference TRBV7-9 and TRBJ2-1, the full variable domain reads DTGVSQNPRHKITKRGQNVTFRCDPISEHNRLYWYRQTLGQGPEFLTYFQNEAQLEKSRLLSDRFSAERPKGSFSTLEIQRTEQGDSAMYLCASSLISGRRDEQFFGPGTRLTVL.

The J gene is TRBJ2-3, the V gene TRBV7-9, with TRBD1 matching over 10 bases. J lost 2 bases, V lost 5 bases, and 4 bases had no gene match. Germline CDR1 and CDR2: SEHNR and FQNEAQ (reference sequence). The CDR3 has 15 residues. This CDR3 reads CASSGDRGLTDTQYF. The CDR3 DNA follows: TGTGCCAGCAGCGGGGACAGGGGACTCACAGATACGCAGTATTTT.

The CDR3 sequence is CASSQGSRDEQFF. Here the CDR3 DNA reads TGCGCCAGCAGCCAAGGGTCCAGGGATGAGCAGTTCTTC. This sequence joins TRBV4-1 and TRBJ2-1, with D tentatively TRBD1 (5 bases). The germline CDR1 and CDR2 sequences are MGHRA and YSYEKL. CDR3 length: 13 amino acids. The V gene lost 1 base and the J gene lost 8 bases, with 9 bases spanning the gap.

This clone has only a few counts. J is TRBJ2-5 and V is TRBV25-1; 8 nucleotides align to TRBD1. J was trimmed by 5 bases and V by 10 bases; bases with no gene match: 9. CDR3 length: 13 amino acids. Germline assignment: CDR1 MGHDK and CDR2 SYGVNS. The CDR3 loop is CATDRAGGETQYF. The CDR3 DNA is TGTGCCACGGACAGGGCCGGTGGGGAGACCCAGTACTTC. Variable domain in full (rest from reference TRBV25-1 and TRBJ2-5): EADIYQTPRYLVIGTGKKITLECSQTMGHDKMYWYQQDPGMELHLIHYSYGVNSTEKGDLSSESTVSRIRTEHFPLTLESARPSHTSQYLCATDRAGGETQYFGPGTRLLVL.

This chain connects TRBV7-6 to TRBJ1-5; the D is unclear. Germline V CDR1 and CDR2: SGHVS, FNYEAQ. V lost 2 bases to trimming and J lost 5 bases, with 7 bases between them. The length of the CDR3 is 13 residues. Here the CDR3 DNA reads TGTGCCAGCAGCTTAAATGTGGATCAGCCCCAGCATTTT. This codes for CASSLNVDQPQHF.

The chain employs TRBV7-9 and TRBJ1-1; D ambiguous. This CDR3 region has 11 residues. V lost 1 base to trimming and J lost 7 bases, with 4 bases between them. Germline CDR1 is SEHNR and CDR2 is FQNEAQ (reference sequence). CDR3 amino acids: CASSLDDEAFF. The DNA for the CDR3 is TGTGCCAGCAGCTTAGACGATGAAGCTTTCTTT.

The chain recombines TRBV6-5 with TRBJ1-1, with D uncertain. V was cut by 2 bases and J by 1 base, with 11 bases left in between. Germline CDR1 reads MNHEY; CDR2 reads SVGAGI. CDR3 length: 15 residues. CDR3 amino acids: CASSYQALGNTEAFF. The CDR3 DNA follows: TGTGCCAGCAGTTACCAGGCCCTGGGGAACACTGAAGCTTTCTTT.

The V call is TRBV13, the J call TRBJ2-1, with TRBD1 as a possible D gene (6 bases). CDR1 is PRHDT and CDR2 is FYEKMQ in the germline V gene (reference sequence). The CDR3 is 16 residues long. The V end was cut by 0 bases, the J end by 0 bases, with 9 bases between. The CDR3 coding sequence is TGTGCCAGCAGCTTAGGAACAGGGAGCTCCTACAATGAGCAGTTCTTC. It codes for CASSLGTGSSYNEQFF.

The CDR3 DNA reads TGTGCCAGCAGTTACTCTACGCAGGGGATAAACGAGCAGTACTTC. Translated: CASSYSTQGINEQYF. The J gene is TRBJ2-7, the V gene TRBV6-5, with TRBD1 as a possible D gene (6 bases). The CDR3 loop spans 15 amino acids. V lost 0 bases to trimming and J lost 5 bases, with 14 bases between them. CDR1 MNHEY and CDR2 SVGAGI come from the germline V gene.

CDR3 nucleotides: TGCAGCGTTGTTGTTGGGATTCCCTACGAGCAGTACTTC. Translated: CSVVVGIPYEQYF. The chain recombines TRBV29-1 with TRBJ2-7, with D unresolved. The length of the CDR3 is 13 residues. Germline assignment: CDR1 SQVTM and CDR2 ANQGSEA. Trimming stripped 4 bases from V and 2 bases from J, with 12 bases between.

Concerning this clone: Germline is not matched at one junction end, which may reflect a read error. The genes are TRBV4-3 and TRBJ2-4; D call uncertain. The germline V gene encodes CDR1 LGHNA and CDR2 YSLEER. There are 16 residues in the CDR3. The CDR3 loop reads CASSQDSSRAQNIQYF. In nucleotides, the CDR3 is TGCGCCAGCAGCCAAGATTCATCGCGAGCCCAAAACATTCAGTACTTC.

V gene TRBV7-9 combines with J gene TRBJ2-7; D is unclear. V lost 5 bases, J lost 0 bases, and 11 bases lay in between. The CDR3 totals 14 residues. Germline V CDR1 and CDR2: SEHNR, FQNEAQ (reference sequence). The CDR3 protein is CASSPPRTSYEQYF. Written as DNA, the CDR3 is TGTGCCAGCAGCCCCCCGCGGACCTCCTACGAGCAGTACTTC.

The chain couples TRBV5-6 to TRBJ2-6, with 8 bases lining up with TRBD1. This CDR3 is built from 17 residues. Germline assignment: CDR1 SGHDT and CDR2 YYEEEE. V gave up 0 bases and J gave up 0 bases; unmatched junction bases: 2. The CDR3 protein is CASSLGTGISGANVLTF. DNA of the CDR3: TGTGCCAGCAGCTTGGGGACAGGGATCTCTGGGGCCAACGTCCTGACTTTC.